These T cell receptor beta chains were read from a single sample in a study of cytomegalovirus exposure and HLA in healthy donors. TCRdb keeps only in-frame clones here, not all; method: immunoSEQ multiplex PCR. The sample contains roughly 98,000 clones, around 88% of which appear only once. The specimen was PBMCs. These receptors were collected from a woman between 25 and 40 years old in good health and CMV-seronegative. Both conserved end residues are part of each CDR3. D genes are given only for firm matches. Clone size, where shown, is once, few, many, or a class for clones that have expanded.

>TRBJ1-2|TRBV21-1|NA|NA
TGTGCCAGCAGCAAAACAGGACCGAACTATGGCTACACCTTC
CASSKTGPNYGYTF
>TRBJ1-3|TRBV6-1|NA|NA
TGTGCCAGCAGTCTATCTTTGCAGGCGCTAAACACCATATATTTT
CASSLSLQALNTIYF
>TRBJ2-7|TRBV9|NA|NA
TGTGCCAGCAGCGTAGCTGGGGGGGCCTCCTACGAGCAGTACTTC
CASSVAGGASYEQYF
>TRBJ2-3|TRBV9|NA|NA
TGTGCCAGCAGCATGGGGGGAGATACGCAGTATTTT
CASSMGGDTQYF
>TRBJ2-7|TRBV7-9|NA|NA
TGTGCCAGCAGCCCCCGGGGCTCGGCGGGACCCCTTGAGCACGAGCAGTACTTC
CASSPRGSAGPLEHEQYF
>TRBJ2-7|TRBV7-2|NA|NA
TGTGCCAGCAGCCGTATCGGGAGAGGCGAGCAGTACTTC
CASSRIGRGEQYF
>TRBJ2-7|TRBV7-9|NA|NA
TGTGCCAGCAGACCAAAGGACAGCTACGAGCAGTACTTC
CASRPKDSYEQYF
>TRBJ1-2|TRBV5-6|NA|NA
TGTGCCAGCAGGCAAGGGGGCTATGGCTACACCTTC
CASRQGGYGYTF
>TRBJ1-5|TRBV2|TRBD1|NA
TGTGCCAGCAGTACCCCCCCGGGACAGGGTAATCAGCCCCAGCATTTT
CASSTPPGQGNQPQHF
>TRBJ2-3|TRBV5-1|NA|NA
TGCGCCAGCAGCTCCGGGACTCCGCGCACAGATACGCAGTATTTT
CASSSGTPRTDTQYF
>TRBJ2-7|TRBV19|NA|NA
TGTGCCAGTAGTATTGGAGACAGACTCTACGAGCAGTACTTC
CASSIGDRLYEQYF
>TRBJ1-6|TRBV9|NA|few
TGTGCCAGCAGCGTACAGGGAGGACCCCTCCACTTT
CASSVQGGPLHF
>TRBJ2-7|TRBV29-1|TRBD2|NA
TGCAGCGTTGGAGTAGTGAGGGGAGGGGCCTACGAGCAGTACTTC
CSVGVVRGGAYEQYF
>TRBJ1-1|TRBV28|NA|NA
TGTGCCAGCAGCTTAGGGAGGAACACTGAAGCTTTCTTT
CASSLGRNTEAFF
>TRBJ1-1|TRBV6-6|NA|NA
TGTGCCAGCAGTTACTTTACTACAGGCTTGAACACTGAAGCTTTCTTT
CASSYFTTGLNTEAFF
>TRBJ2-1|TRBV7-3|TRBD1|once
TGTGCCAGCAGCTCAACAGGGGGCTTCTACAATGAGCAGTTCTTC
CASSSTGGFYNEQFF
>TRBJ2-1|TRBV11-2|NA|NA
TGTGCCAGCAGCGCCTCGCTAGACAATGAGCAGTTCTTC
CASSASLDNEQFF
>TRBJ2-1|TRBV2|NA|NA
TGTGCCAGCGCCCTTTGGACTCCTGGACTGTTCTTC
CASALWTPGLFF
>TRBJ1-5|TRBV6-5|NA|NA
TGTGCCAGCAGCAACAGGGCTTTAGGCTTTCAGCCCCAGCATTTT
CASSNRALGFQPQHF
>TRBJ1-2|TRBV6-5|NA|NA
TGTGCCAGCAGCCCCGGTCCGTGGGGCTACACCTTC
CASSPGPWGYTF